Listed here is a single TCR beta chain. Generated by immunoSEQ multiplex PCR, the TCRdb table keeps only in-frame clones and is missing some. The table shows some 70,000 clones, with about 91% occurring only once. This specimen comes from a study of T cell changes during pregnancy in multiple sclerosis. Sequenced material: peripheral blood, taken in the first trimester of pregnancy. The TCR originated in a female donor with multiple sclerosis, enrolled in a pregnancy study.

The CDR3 DNA reads TGTGCCGGAATGACAGGGGAGGGAGTTTACGAGCAGTACTTC. Protein product: CAGMTGEGVYEQYF. The chain couples TRBV2 to TRBJ2-7, with D perhaps matching TRBD1 (8 bases). The germline V gene encodes CDR1 SNHLY and CDR2 FYNNEI. CDR3 length equals 14 residues. Trimming took off 11 bases at V and 4 bases at J, with 21 bases between the two ends.